This T cell receptor beta chain was recorded in a study of T cells after yellow fever vaccination. General observations from the study: FACS-sorted repertoires might harbor abundant contaminating clonotypes from the bulk population.

As to this clonotype: The antigen remains unidentified.

It was through 5'RACE template switching that TCR cDNA was made, with a universal primer site and UMIs added. TCRdb fed the 5' RACE reads into MiXCR, producing one record per CDR3 protein. The sample yields hundreds of thousands of distinct CDR3 sequences, 7.5% to 9.5% seen once. CDR3 length: 14 amino acids. Germline V gene data show CDR1 as ENHRY and CDR2 as SYGVKD. V lost 3 bases and J 4 bases, leaving 12 bases between the germline ends. This specimen was CD4+ T cells sorted from PBMCs, taken 5 days after the yellow fever booster vaccination. The TCR comes from a young man who received the YFV17D yellow fever vaccine. This chain connects TRBV10-3 to TRBJ1-2; TRBD1 is a possible D gene (6 bases). As DNA, the CDR3 is TGTGCCATCAGTGACGGGGGGCAGGGCTATGGCTACACCTTC. Protein sequence: CAISDGGQGYGYTF.